This T cell receptor beta chain was documented in a study of T cell changes during pregnancy in multiple sclerosis (dated by TCRdb to between 2018 and 2020). Background for the entire study: Changes in the T cell repertoire over the course of pregnancy were examined in this study in women with multiple sclerosis.

Spanning cysteine to phenylalanine, the CDR3 consists of 17 amino acids. The entry retains the CDR3 DNA only, 51 bases that are in frame from base 1. CDR1 and CDR2 are read off the germline V gene as SGDLS and YYNGEE. At the junction V is shortened by 0 bases and J by 8 bases; bases outside the gene matches: 11. In regard to this clone: Its antigen is not yet known. Nothing much larger sits one base from this clone, and base qualities are not available.

Libraries were constructed by the immunoSEQ multiplex PCR assay. TCRdb holds this immuneACCESS table with in-frame rearrangements only. Some clones are missing; in checked studies, unresolved V genes explain under half, and the rest has no known cause. The sample table shows about 50,000 clones, and roughly 90% are seen once. The ten largest clones add up to about 5.1% of the sample. The source material was peripheral blood, sampled after pregnancy. This receptor was identified in a female donor in good health, enrolled as a control in a pregnancy study. Recombination linked TRBV9 to TRBJ2-1, with TRBD2 matching 10 junction bases. CDR3 reads: CASSVGSGRAQMDEQFF. The DNA reads TGTGCCAGCAGCGTAGGCAGCGGGAGGGCCCAGATGGATGAGCAGTTCTTC.